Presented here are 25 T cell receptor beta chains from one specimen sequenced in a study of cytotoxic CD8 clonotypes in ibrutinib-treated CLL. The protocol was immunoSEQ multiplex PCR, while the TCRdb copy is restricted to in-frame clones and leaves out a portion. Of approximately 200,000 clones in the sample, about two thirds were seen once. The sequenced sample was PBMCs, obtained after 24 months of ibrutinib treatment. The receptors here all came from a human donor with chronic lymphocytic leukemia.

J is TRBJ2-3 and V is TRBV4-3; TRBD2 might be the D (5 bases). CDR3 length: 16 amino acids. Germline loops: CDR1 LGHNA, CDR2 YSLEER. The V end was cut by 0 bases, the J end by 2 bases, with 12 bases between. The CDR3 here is CASSQDAGGFTDTQYF. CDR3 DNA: TGCGCCAGCAGCCAAGATGCGGGCGGATTCACAGATACGCAGTATTTT.

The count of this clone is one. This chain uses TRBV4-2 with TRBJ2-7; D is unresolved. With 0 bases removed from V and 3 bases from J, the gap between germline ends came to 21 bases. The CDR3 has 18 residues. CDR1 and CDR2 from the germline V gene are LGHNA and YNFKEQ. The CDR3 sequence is CASSQETPPRGSYYEQYF. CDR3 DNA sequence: TGTGCCAGCAGCCAAGAGACCCCCCCACGCGGAAGTTACTACGAGCAGTACTTC.

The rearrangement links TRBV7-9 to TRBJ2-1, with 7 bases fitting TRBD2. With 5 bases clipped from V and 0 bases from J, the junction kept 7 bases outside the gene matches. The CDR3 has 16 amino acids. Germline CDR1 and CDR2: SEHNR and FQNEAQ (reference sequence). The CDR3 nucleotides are TGTGCCAGCAGCCCAAAGAGCGGGATCTCCTACAATGAGCAGTTCTTC. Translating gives CASSPKSGISYNEQFF.

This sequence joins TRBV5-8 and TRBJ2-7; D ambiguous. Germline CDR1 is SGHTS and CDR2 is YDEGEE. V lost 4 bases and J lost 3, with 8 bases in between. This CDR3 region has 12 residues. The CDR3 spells CASSIRYYEQYF. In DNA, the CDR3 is TGTGCCAGCAGCATCCGTTACTACGAGCAGTACTTC.

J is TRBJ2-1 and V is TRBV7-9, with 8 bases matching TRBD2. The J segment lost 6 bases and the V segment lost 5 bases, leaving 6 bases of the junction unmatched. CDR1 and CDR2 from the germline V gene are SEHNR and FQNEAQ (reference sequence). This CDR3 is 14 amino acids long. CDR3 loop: CASSQGLAGNEQFF. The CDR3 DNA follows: TGTGCCAGCAGCCAAGGACTAGCAGGCAATGAGCAGTTCTTC. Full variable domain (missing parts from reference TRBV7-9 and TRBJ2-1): DTGVSQNPRHKITKRGQNVTFRCDPISEHNRLYWYRQTLGQGPEFLTYFQNEAQLEKSRLLSDRFSAERPKGSFSTLEIQRTEQGDSAMYLCASSQGLAGNEQFFGPGTRLTVL.

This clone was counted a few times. Here the CDR3 DNA reads TGCGCCAGCAGCCAGGTACTGGGGGGGACTGAAGCTTTCTTT. Its protein product is CASSQVLGGTEAFF. The V and J genes are TRBV4-1 and TRBJ1-1; D is perhaps TRBD1 (5 bases). The CDR3 length is 14 residues. CDR1 is MGHRA and CDR2 is YSYEKL in the germline V gene. V lost 3 bases and J 5 bases, leaving 13 bases between the germline ends.

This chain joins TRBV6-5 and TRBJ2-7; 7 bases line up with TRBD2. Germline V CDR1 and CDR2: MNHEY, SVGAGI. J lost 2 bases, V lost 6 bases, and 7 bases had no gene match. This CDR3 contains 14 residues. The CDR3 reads CASRDSGTTYEQYF. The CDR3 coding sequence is TGTGCCAGCAGAGATTCAGGGACTACCTACGAGCAGTACTTC.

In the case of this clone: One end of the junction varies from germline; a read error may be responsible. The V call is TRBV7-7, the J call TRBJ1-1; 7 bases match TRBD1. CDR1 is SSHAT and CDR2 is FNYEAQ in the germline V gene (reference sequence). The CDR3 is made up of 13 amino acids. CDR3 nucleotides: TGTGCTAGCAGCCCCCAGGGGGTCACTGAAGCTTTCTTT. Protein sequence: CASSPQGVTEAFF.

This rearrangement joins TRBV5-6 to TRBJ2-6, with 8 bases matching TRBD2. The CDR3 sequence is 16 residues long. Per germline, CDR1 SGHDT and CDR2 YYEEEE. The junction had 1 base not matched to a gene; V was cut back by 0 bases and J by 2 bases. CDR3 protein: CASSLAGGTGANVLTF. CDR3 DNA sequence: TGTGCCAGCAGCTTGGCGGGGGGGACTGGGGCCAACGTCCTGACTTTC.

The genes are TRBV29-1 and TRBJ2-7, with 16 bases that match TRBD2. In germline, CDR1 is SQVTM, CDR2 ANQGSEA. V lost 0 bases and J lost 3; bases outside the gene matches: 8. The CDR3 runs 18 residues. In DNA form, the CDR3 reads TGCAGCGTTGAAGATCGGGGGACTAGCGGGAGGGTTGTCTACGAGCAGTACTTC. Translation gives CSVEDRGTSGRVVYEQYF.

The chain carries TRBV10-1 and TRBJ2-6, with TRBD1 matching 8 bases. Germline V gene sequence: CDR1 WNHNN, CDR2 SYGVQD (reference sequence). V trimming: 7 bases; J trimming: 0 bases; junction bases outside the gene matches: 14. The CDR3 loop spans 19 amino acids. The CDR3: CASTTGVFLDHSGANVLTF. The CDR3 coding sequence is TGCGCCAGCACGACAGGGGTATTTCTAGACCACTCTGGGGCCAACGTCCTGACTTTC.

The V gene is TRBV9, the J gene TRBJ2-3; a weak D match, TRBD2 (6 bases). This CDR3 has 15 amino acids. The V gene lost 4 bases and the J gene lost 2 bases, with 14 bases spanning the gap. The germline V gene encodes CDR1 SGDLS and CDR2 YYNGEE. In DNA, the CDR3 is TGTGCCAGCAGCAAAGCGGGTTTAGTCACAGATACGCAGTATTTT. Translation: CASSKAGLVTDTQYF.

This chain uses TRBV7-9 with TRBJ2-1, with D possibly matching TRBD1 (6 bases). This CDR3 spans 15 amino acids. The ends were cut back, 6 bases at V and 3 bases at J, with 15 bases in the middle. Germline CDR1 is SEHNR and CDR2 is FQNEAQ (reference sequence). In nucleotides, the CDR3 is TGTGCCAGCAGAACTGGTGGGGGCATCTACAATGAGCAGTTCTTC. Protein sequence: CASRTGGGIYNEQFF.

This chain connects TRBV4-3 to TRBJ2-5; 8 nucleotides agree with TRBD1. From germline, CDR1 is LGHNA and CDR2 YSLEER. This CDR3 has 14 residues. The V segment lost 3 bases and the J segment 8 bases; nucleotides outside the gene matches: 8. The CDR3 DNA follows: TGCGCCAGCAGCCAGGCCGGGACAGGTGAAACCCAGTACTTC. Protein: CASSQAGTGETQYF.

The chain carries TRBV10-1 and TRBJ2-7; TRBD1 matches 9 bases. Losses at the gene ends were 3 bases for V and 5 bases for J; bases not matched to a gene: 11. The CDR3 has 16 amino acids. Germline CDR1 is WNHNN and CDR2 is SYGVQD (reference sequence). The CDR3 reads CASSDPGQGGSNEQYF. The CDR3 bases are TGCGCCAGCAGTGACCCGGGACAGGGTGGTTCTAACGAGCAGTACTTC.

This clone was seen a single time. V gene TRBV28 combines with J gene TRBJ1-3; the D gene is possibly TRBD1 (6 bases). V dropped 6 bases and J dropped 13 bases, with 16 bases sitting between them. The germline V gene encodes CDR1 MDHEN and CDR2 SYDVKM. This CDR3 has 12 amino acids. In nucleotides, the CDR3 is TGTGCCAGCAGGGCCTTCCGGGACAAGATATATTTT. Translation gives CASRAFRDKIYF. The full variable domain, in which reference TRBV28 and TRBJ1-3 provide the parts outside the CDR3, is DVKVTQSSRYLVKRTGEKVFLECVQDMDHENMFWYRQDPGLGLRLIYFSYDVKMKEKGDIPEGYSVSREKKERFSLILESASTNQTSMYLCASRAFRDKIYFGEGSWLTVV.

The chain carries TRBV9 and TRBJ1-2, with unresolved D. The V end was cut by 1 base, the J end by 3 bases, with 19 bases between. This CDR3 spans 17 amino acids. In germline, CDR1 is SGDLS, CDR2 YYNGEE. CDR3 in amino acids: CASSVTAWAEPHYGYTF. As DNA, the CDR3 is TGTGCCAGCAGCGTAACCGCTTGGGCAGAACCACACTATGGCTACACCTTC.

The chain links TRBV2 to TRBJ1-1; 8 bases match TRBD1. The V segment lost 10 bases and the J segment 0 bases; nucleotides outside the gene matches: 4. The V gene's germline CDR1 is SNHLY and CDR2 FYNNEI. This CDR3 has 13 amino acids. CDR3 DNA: TGTGCCACGACAGGGGACCTGAACACTGAAGCTTTCTTT. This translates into CATTGDLNTEAFF.

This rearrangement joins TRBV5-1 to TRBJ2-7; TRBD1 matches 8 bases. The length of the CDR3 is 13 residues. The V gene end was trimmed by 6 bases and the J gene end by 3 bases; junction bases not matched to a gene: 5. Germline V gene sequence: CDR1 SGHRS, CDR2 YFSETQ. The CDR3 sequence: CASTPGQDYEQYF. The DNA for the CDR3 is TGCGCCAGCACCCCGGGACAGGACTACGAGCAGTACTTC.

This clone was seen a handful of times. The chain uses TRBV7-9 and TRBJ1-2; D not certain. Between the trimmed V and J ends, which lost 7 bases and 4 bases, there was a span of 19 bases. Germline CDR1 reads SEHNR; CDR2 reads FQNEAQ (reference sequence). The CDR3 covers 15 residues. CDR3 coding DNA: TGTGCCAGCACCTTTACCGGCGGCAGTGTCTATGGCTACACCTTC. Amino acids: CASTFTGGSVYGYTF.

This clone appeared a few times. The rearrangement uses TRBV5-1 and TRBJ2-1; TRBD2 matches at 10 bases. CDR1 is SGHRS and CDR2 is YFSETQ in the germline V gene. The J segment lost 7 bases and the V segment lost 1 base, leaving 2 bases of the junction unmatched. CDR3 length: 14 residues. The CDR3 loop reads CASSLMTSGNEQFF. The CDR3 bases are TGCGCCAGCAGCTTGATGACTAGCGGGAATGAGCAGTTCTTC.

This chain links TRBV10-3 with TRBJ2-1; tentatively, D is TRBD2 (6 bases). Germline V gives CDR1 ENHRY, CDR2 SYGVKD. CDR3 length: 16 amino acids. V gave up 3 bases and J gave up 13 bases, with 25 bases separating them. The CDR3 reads CAISDGGGKPLLFQFF. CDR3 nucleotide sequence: TGTGCCATCAGTGATGGGGGAGGCAAACCACTTCTTTTCCAGTTCTTC.

The CDR3 DNA follows: TGTGCCAGCACTTCCCCCCCGGTGACCTACGAGCAGTACTTC. Encoded protein: CASTSPPVTYEQYF. The rearrangement links TRBV7-2 to TRBJ2-7; D remains ambiguous. The CDR3 has 14 residues. The germline CDR1 and CDR2 sequences are SGHTA and FQGNSA. V was clipped by 7 bases and J by 2 bases, with 15 bases between them.

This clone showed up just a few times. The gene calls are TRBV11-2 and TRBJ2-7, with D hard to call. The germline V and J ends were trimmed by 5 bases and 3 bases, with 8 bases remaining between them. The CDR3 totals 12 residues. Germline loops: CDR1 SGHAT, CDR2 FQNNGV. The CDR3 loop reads CASSPPSYEQYF. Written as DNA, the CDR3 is TGTGCCAGCAGCCCCCCCAGCTACGAGCAGTACTTC.

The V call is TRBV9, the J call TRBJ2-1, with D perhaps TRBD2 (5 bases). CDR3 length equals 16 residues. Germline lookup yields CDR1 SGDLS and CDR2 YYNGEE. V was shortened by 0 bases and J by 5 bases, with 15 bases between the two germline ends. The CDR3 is CASSVDLALPNNEQFF. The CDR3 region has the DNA TGTGCCAGCAGCGTAGATTTAGCGCTACCCAACAATGAGCAGTTCTTC.